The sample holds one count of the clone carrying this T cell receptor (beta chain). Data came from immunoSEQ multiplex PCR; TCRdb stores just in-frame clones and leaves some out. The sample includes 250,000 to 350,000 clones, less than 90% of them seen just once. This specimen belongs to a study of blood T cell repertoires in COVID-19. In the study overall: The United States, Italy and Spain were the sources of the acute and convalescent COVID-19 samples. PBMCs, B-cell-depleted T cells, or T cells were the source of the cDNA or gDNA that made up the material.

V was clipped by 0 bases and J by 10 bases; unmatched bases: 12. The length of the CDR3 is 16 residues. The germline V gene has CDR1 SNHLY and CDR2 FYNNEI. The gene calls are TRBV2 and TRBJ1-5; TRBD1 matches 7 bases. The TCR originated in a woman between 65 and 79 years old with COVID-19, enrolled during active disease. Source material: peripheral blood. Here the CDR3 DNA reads TGTGCCAGCAGTGAAGCGGGGACAGTGAGGGGGTCCCCCCAGCATTTT. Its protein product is CASSEAGTVRGSPQHF.